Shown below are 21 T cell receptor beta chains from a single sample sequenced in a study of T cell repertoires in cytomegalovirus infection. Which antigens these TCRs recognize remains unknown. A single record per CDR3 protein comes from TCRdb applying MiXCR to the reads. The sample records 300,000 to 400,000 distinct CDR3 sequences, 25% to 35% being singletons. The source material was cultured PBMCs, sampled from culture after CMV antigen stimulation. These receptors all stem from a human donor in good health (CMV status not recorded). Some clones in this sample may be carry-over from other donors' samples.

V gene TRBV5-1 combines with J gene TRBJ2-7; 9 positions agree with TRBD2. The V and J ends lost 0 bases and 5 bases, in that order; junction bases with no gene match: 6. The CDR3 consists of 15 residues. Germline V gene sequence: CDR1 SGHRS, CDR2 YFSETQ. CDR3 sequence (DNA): TGCGCCAGCAGCTTGGCCCTAGCGGGAATCGACGAGCAGTACTTC. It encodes CASSLALAGIDEQYF.

CDR3 DNA: TGTGCCAGCAGCCAGATTCTCGGACTAGCTGCTCTCAGCTCCTACAATGAGCAGTTCTTC. The encoded protein is CASSQILGLAALSSYNEQFF. The rearrangement links TRBV11-2 to TRBJ2-1; 8 bases are shared with TRBD2. V lost 5 bases to trimming and J lost 0 bases; unmatched junction nucleotides: 18. CDR1 is SGHAT, CDR2 FQNNGV, per germline. The CDR3 totals 20 residues.

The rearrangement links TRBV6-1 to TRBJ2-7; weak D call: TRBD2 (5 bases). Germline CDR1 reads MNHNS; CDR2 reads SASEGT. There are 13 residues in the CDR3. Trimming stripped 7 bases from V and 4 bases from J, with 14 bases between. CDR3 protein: CASNLAPEYEQYF. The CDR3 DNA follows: TGTGCCAGCAACTTAGCGCCTGAATACGAGCAGTACTTC.

CDR3 sequence (DNA): TGTGCCAGCAGTGAAGCGCGGCACTATGGCTACACCTTC. It specifies CASSEARHYGYTF. The chain links TRBV6-1 to TRBJ1-2; D gene uncertain. Trimming pared 0 bases from V and 3 bases from J, leaving 5 bases between. The CDR3 loop spans 13 amino acids. Per germline, CDR1 MNHNS and CDR2 SASEGT.

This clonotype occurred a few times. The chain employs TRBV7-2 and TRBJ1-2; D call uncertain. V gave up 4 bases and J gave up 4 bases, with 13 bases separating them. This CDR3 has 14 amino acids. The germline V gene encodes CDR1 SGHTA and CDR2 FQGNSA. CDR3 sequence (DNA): TGTGCCAGCAGCTCGGGCGGGGTTAGCTATGGCTACACCTTC. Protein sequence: CASSSGGVSYGYTF.

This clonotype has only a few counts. The CDR3 DNA is TGTGCCAGCAGCCCGACCTCTACCCCCTACGAGCAGTACTTC. Its protein product is CASSPTSTPYEQYF. The rearrangement uses TRBV7-2 and TRBJ2-7; no clear D gene. The CDR3 is 14 amino acids. From germline, CDR1 is SGHTA and CDR2 FQGNSA. V was cut by 5 bases and J by 2 bases, with 13 bases left in between.

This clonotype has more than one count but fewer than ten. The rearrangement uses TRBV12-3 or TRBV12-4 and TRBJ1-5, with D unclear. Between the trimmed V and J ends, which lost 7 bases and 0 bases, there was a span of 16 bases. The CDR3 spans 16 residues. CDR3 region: CASTPGSVISNQPQHF. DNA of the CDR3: TGTGCCAGCACCCCCGGATCGGTTATTAGCAATCAGCCCCAGCATTTT.

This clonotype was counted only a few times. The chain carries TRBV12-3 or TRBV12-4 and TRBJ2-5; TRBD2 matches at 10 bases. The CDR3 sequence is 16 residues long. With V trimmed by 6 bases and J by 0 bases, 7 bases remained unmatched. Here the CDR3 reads CASSSLLAGDQETQYF. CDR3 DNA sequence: TGTGCCAGCAGCTCGCTGCTAGCGGGAGACCAAGAGACCCAGTACTTC.

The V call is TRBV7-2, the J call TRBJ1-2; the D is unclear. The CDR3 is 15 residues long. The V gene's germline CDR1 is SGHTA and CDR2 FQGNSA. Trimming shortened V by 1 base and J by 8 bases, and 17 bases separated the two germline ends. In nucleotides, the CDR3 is TGTGCCAGCAGCTTAGGCGGCCAGCTTACGGTCGGCTACACCTTC. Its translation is CASSLGGQLTVGYTF.

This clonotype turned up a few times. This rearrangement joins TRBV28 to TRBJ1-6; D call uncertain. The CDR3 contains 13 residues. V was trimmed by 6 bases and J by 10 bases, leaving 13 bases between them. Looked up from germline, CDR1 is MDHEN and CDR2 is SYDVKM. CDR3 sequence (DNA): TGTGCCAGCAGCCTACCCGGGGAATCACCCCTCCACTTT. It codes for CASSLPGESPLHF.

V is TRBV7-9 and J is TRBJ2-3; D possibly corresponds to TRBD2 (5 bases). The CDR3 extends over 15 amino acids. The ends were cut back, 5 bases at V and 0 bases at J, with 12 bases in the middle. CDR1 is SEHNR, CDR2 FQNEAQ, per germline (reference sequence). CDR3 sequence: CASSPSGASTDTQYF. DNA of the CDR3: TGTGCCAGCAGCCCAAGCGGAGCCAGCACAGATACGCAGTATTTT.

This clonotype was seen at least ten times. The CDR3, as DNA: TGCGCCAGCAGTCAACCGGGACAGGGAAGGACAAGCTGGGATCAGCCCCAGCATTTT. Residues: CASSQPGQGRTSWDQPQHF. This sequence joins TRBV23-1 and TRBJ1-5, with 9 bases aligning to TRBD1. TRBV23-1 qualifies as an ORF whose function is uncertain. V shed 2 bases, J shed 5 bases, and the junction held 16 bases outside the gene matches. The CDR3 consists of 19 residues.

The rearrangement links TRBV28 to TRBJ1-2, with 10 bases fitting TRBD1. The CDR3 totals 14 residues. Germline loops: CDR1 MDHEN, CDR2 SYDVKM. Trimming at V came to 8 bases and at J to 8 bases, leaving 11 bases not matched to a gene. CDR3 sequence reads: CASGEVDRGRGYTF. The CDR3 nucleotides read TGTGCCAGCGGTGAAGTAGACAGGGGGCGGGGCTACACCTTC.

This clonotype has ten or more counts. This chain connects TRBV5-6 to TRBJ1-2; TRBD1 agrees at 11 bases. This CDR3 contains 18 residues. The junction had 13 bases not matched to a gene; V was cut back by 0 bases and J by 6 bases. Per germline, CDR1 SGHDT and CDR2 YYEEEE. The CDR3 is CASSLVATTPGQGDGYTF. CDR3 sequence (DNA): TGTGCCAGCAGCTTGGTGGCAACGACTCCGGGACAGGGGGATGGCTACACCTTC. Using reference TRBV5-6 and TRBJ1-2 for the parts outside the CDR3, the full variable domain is DAGVTQSPTHLIKTRGQQVTLRCSPKSGHDTVSWYQQALGQGPQFIFQYYEEEERQRGNFPDRFSGHQFPNYSSELNVNALLLGDSALYLCASSLVATTPGQGDGYTFGSGTRLTVV.

CDR3 loop: CASSLGVVFSNQPQHF. The CDR3 DNA reads TGTGCCAGCAGCTTAGGAGTTGTTTTTAGCAATCAGCCCCAGCATTTT. The chain links TRBV7-6 to TRBJ1-5, with D uncertain. The CDR3 runs to 16 residues. Germline CDR1 is SGHVS and CDR2 is FNYEAQ. The V end lost 1 base, the J end lost 0 bases, and 10 bases lay between the germline ends.

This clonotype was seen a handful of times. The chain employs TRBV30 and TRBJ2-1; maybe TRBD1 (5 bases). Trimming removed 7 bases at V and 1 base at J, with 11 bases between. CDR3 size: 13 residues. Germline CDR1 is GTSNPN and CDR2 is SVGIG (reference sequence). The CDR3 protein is CASNRQSYNEQFF. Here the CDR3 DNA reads TGTGCCTCCAACCGACAGTCCTACAATGAGCAGTTCTTC.

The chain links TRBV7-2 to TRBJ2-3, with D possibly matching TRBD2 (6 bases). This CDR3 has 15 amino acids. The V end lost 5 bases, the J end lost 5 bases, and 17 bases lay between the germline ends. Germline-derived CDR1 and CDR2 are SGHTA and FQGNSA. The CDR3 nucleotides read TGTGCCAGCAGCCCCCAGGTCGGGAGTGTAGATACGCAGTATTTT. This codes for CASSPQVGSVDTQYF. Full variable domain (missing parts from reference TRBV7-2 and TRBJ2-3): GAGVSQSPSNKVTEKGKDVELRCDPISGHTALYWYRQSLGQGLEFLIYFQGNSAPDKSGLPSDRFSAERTGGSVSTLTIQRTQQEDSAVYLCASSPQVGSVDTQYFGPGTRLTVL.

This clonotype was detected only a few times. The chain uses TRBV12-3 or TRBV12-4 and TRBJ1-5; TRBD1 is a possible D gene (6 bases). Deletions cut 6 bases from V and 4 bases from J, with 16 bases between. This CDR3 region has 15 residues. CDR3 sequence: CASRLQGIGNQPQHF. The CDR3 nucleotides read TGTGCCAGCAGACTACAGGGAATAGGGAATCAGCCCCAGCATTTT.

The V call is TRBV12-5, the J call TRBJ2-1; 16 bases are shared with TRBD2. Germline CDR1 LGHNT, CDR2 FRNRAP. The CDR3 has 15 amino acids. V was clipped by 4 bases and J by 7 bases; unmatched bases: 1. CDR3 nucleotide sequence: TGTGCTAGTGGTTCGGGACTAGCGGGGGGGAATGAGCAGTTCTTC. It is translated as CASGSGLAGGNEQFF. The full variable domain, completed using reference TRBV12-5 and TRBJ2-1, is DARVTQTPRHKVTEMGQEVTMRCQPILGHNTVFWYRQTMMQGLELLAYFRNRAPLDDSGMPKDRFSAEMPDATLATLKIQPSEPRDSAVYFCASGSGLAGGNEQFFGPGTRLTVL.

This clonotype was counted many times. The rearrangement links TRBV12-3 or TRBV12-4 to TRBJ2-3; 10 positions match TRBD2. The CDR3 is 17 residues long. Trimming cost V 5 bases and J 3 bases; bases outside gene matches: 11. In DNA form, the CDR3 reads TGTGCCAGCAGTCTATGGACTAGCGGAGGAGGGACAGATACGCAGTATTTT. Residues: CASSLWTSGGGTDTQYF.

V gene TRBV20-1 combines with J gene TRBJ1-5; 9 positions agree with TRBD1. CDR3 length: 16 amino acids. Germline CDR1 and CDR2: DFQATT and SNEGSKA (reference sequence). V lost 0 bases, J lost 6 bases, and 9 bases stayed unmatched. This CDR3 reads CSARDPGQGTAQPQHF. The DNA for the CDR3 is TGCAGTGCTAGAGATCCGGGACAGGGTACAGCTCAGCCCCAGCATTTT.